This T cell receptor beta chain comes out of a study of tissue T cells after allogeneic stem cell transplantation (dated by TCRdb to between 2021 and 2024). Background on the whole study: Over an approximately three-year period, a research-autopsy study prospectively enrolled 7 or 8 adult allo-HCT recipients who had steroid-refractory GVHD. Every GVHD patient got a graft from a donor, with several grafts unmodified and three CD34-selected to deplete T cells. All GVHD patients had gastrointestinal GVHD and received several lines of GVHD-directed therapy; four or five also had skin involvement. Five or six GVHD patients had pre-transplant PBMCs available, and those PBMCs were of recipient origin. For viably preserved blood and marrow, CD3+ T cells were flow-sorted when cell numbers permitted, and smaller samples went directly to DNA extraction. The study profiled TCR beta repertoires across many tissues from research autopsies of patients with and without GVHD, plus mouse models of GVHD. The human part of the study was a prospective observational study with no blinding and no randomization.

Results the study describes overall, beyond this receptor: Sampling depth was acknowledged as a limitation, and the patient cohort was both small and clinically heterogeneous. Not many T cell clones showed up in more than one patient, yet clustering based on motifs uncovered repertoire signatures that were shared across patients in a tissue-specific way. Blood and spleen T cells captured only a limited portion of the TCR repertoire detected in tissues, in both patients and mice. The study did not determine which tissue TCRs were alloreactive or antigen-specific, and some clones might have been persisting host cells. Within patients, how anatomically similar tissues were was a major factor shaping TCR repertoire composition, regardless of disease or transplant status.

Between the V and J ends, shortened by 4 bases and 2 bases respectively, the junction contains 13 bases. The CDR3 sequence holds 15 residues, the cysteine and phenylalanine included. The CDR3 DNA has 45 bases and is translated from base 1. CDR1 and CDR2 were assigned from the germline V gene (reference sequence) as SGHKS and YYEKEE. The time point label for this specimen denotes: recipient (host-origin) PBMCs collected before allo-HCT. Libraries were built with the immunoSEQ multiplex PCR assay. Adaptive Biotechnologies performed TCRbeta CDR3 sequencing at survey depth and reported CDR3 sequences, V/J genes, productive frequency, and template counts. TCR beta CDR3 regions were amplified from genomic DNA instead of RNA. Per the original workflow: Jensen-Shannon divergence was used to quantify pairwise repertoire overlap between tissues, with a value of 1 meaning complete divergence and a value of 0 meaning identical repertoires. Tissues were clustered by single-linkage agglomerative hierarchical clustering of pairwise JSD values and displayed as dendrograms. All patient samples were analyzed with GLIPH2 using simulation_depth 1000, kmer_min_depth 3 and cdr3_length_cutoff 8, and only groups containing more than two unique CDR3s were kept. A standardized tissue-overlap score was generated by extrapolating Jaccard GLIPH-group overlap across patients to a standard repertoire size of 1000 clones. Linear mixed-effect models, with tissue included as a fixed effect and individual included as a random effect, were used to assess associations of diversity with clinical or experimental variables. What TCRdb holds here is the immuneACCESS table cut down to in-frame rearrangements. Part of the clones is not present; checked against another copy, under half of the missing clones reflect an unresolved V gene, and the others are unexplained. The D gene and trimming were derived from the DNA, and the V and J assignments and clone size from that table. The sample yields about 40,000 clones; roughly 92% were counted once. The ten largest clones represent 3.8% of the sample.

As for this clone: Its cognate antigen has yet to be identified. The record has no base qualities; no much larger clone is one base away.

The sequence was obtained from a woman aged 40 to 75 who later had graft-versus-host disease after an allogeneic stem cell transplant. The sample here was blood, taken before transplantation. The V gene is TRBV5-5 and the J gene is TRBJ1-5; too little of a D gene remains to name it. The CDR3 region: CASSRRVDGNQPQHF. The bases are TGTGCCAGCAGCAGGAGGGTTGACGGCAATCAGCCCCAGCATTTT.